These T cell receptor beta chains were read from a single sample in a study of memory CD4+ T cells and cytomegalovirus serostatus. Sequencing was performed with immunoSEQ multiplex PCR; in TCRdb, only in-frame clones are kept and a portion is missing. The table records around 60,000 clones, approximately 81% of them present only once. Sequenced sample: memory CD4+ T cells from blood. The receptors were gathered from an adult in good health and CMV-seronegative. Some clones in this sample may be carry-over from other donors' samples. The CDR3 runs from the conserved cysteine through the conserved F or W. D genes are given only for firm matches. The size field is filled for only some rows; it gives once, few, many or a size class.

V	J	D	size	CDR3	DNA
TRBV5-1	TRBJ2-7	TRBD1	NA	CASSSGQGRYEQYF	TGCGCCAGCAGCTCGGGACAGGGAAGGTACGAGCAGTACTTC
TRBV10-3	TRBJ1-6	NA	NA	CAISESLGGSNSPLHF	TGTGCCATCAGTGAGTCACTGGGGGGAAGCAATTCACCCCTCCACTTT
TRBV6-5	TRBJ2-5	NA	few	CASSYPPGPPETQYF	TGTGCCAGCAGTTACCCACCGGGACCACCCGAGACCCAGTACTTC
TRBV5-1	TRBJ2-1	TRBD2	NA	CASSAPTSGSINEQFF	TGCGCCAGCAGCGCCCCGACTAGCGGGAGTATAAATGAGCAGTTCTTC
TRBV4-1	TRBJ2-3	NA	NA	CASSQDSTRRGTDTQYF	TGCGCCAGCAGCCAAGATTCGACTAGGAGGGGCACAGATACGCAGTATTTT
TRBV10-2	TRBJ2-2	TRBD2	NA	CASRAGEVPGELFF	TGCGCCAGCCGTGCGGGAGAGGTCCCCGGGGAGCTGTTTTTT
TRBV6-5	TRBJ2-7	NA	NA	CASSLGMSLWGYEQYF	TGTGCCAGCAGTTTAGGAATGTCCCTGTGGGGATACGAGCAGTACTTC
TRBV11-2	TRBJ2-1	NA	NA	CASSRRPELSSYNEQFF	TGTGCCAGCAGCCGAAGACCTGAACTAAGCTCCTACAATGAGCAGTTCTTC
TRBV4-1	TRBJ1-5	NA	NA	CASSPQGWSQPQHF	TGCGCCAGCAGCCCCCAGGGATGGAGTCAGCCCCAGCATTTT
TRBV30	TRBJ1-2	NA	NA	CAWSGDRDGYTF	TGTGCCTGGAGCGGAGACAGAGATGGCTACACCTTC
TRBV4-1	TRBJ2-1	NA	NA	CASSPEAYNEQFF	TGCGCCAGCAGCCCTGAGGCGTACAATGAGCAGTTCTTC
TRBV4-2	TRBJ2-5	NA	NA	CASSQVQEETQYF	TGTGCCAGCAGCCAAGTGCAGGAGGAGACCCAGTACTTC
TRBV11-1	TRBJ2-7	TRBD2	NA	CASSLVGAGGTYEQYF	TGTGCCAGCAGCTTAGTTGGAGCGGGAGGGACTTACGAGCAGTACTTC
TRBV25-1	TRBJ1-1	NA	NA	CASSERGYTEAFF	TGTGCCAGCAGTGAACGGGGGTACACTGAAGCTTTCTTT
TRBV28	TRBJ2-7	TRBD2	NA	CASSLNQLAGFSYEQYF	TGTGCCAGCAGTTTAAACCAGCTAGCGGGTTTCTCCTACGAGCAGTACTTC
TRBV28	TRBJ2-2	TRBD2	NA	CASSFRGRGRVGELFF	TGTGCCAGCAGTTTTCGCGGGAGAGGGAGGGTCGGGGAGCTGTTTTTT
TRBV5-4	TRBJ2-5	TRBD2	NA	CASSLTSGYQETQYF	TGTGCCAGCAGCTTAACTAGCGGGTACCAAGAGACCCAGTACTTC
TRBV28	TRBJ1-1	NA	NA	CASTPGGARAYTEAFF	TGTGCCAGCACCCCCGGGGGCGCCAGGGCGTACACTGAAGCTTTCTTT
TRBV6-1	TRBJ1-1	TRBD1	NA	CASSRQGGTEAFF	TGTGCCAGCAGCCGGCAGGGGGGCACTGAAGCTTTCTTT
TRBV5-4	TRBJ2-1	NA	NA	CASSVGGGSTSYNEQFF	TGTGCCAGCAGCGTGGGGGGGGGCTCGACCTCCTACAATGAGCAGTTCTTC
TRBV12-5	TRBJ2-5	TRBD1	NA	CASGWQTGNNQETQYF	TGTGCTAGTGGTTGGCAGACAGGGAATAACCAAGAGACCCAGTACTTC
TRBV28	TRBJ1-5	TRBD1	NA	CASSITGANQPQHF	TGTGCCAGCAGTATCACAGGGGCCAATCAGCCCCAGCATTTT
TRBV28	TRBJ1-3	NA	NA	CASSLSLQGSGNTIYF	TGTGCCAGCAGTTTGTCCCTTCAGGGCTCTGGAAACACCATATATTTT
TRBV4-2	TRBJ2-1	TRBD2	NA	CASSQVEAGGPRQFF	TGTGCCAGCAGCCAAGTAGAAGCGGGAGGGCCAAGGCAGTTCTTC
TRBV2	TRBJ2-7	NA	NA	CASTFTQGSYEQYF	TGTGCCAGCACTTTCACCCAAGGGTCCTACGAGCAGTACTTC
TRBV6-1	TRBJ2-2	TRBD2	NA	CASSGGGLAGGNTGELFF	TGTGCCAGCAGTGGCGGAGGGTTAGCGGGAGGGAACACCGGGGAGCTGTTTTTT
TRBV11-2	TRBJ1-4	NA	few	CASSRVSGEGLFF	TGTGCCAGCAGCCGAGTCTCAGGGGAGGGACTGTTTTTT
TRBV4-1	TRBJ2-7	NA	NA	CASSQDRWSGEQYF	TGCGCCAGCAGCCAAGATAGGTGGTCGGGGGAGCAGTACTTC
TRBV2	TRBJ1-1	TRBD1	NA	CASSEEQGAVTEAFF	TGTGCCAGCAGTGAAGAACAGGGGGCGGTCACTGAAGCTTTCTTT
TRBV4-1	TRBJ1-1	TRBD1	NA	CASSQDPRSGGKGTEAFF	TGCGCCAGCAGCCAAGATCCTCGTTCAGGGGGTAAGGGTACTGAAGCTTTCTTT
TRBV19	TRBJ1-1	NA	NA	CASSIGRGVGAFF	TGTGCCAGTAGTATAGGTCGAGGAGTGGGAGCTTTCTTT
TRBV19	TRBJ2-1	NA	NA	CASSIGGVANEQFF	TGTGCCAGTAGTATAGGGGGGGTTGCCAATGAGCAGTTCTTC
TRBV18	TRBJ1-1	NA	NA	CASSRTSQENTEAFF	TGTGCCAGCTCCCGAACTAGCCAAGAAAACACTGAAGCTTTCTTT
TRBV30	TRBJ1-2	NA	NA	CAWTTEGGYGYTF	TGTGCCTGGACCACGGAAGGGGGCTATGGCTACACCTTC
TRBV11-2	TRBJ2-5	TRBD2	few	CASSLLAGGIQETQYF	TGTGCCAGCAGCCTACTAGCGGGAGGCATACAAGAGACCCAGTACTTC
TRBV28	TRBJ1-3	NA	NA	CASGPESSGNTIYF	TGTGCCAGCGGCCCTGAGAGCTCTGGAAACACCATATATTTT
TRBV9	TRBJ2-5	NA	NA	CASSVGIAEETQYF	TGTGCCAGCAGCGTAGGTATCGCGGAAGAGACCCAGTACTTC
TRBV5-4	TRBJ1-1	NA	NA	CASSLAVDTEAFF	TGTGCCAGCAGCTTGGCTGTTGACACTGAAGCTTTCTTT
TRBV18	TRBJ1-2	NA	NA	CASSSDAIYGYTF	TGTGCCAGCTCCTCAGATGCGATCTATGGCTACACCTTC
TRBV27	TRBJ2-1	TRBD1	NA	CASSRSGTGQNNEQFF	TGTGCCAGCAGTCGTTCCGGGACAGGGCAAAACAATGAGCAGTTCTTC